The T cell receptor (beta chain) described here comes from a study of tumor and adjacent non-tumor tissue in lung cancer. Germline V gene sequence: CDR1 DFQATT, CDR2 SNEGSKA (reference sequence). The CDR3 spans 14 residues. TCRbeta libraries were built with three rounds of nested PCR, modified from ARM-PCR. In TCRdb, the multiplex PCR reads were re-called with MiXCR into one record per CDR3 protein. The sample carries 120,000 or so distinct CDR3 sequences, 60% to 70% recorded once. To note about this clonotype: At one end the junction does not follow the germline gene, possibly because of a read error.

No cell sorting was done before RNA was extracted from the tissue. The rearrangement joins TRBV20-1 to TRBJ1-1; weak D call: TRBD1 (5 bases). The material sequenced was lung tumor tissue. This TCR derives from a man aged 30 to 45 with non-small cell lung cancer. CDR3 bases: TGCAGTGCTAGAGATCAGGGAGGGACCACTGAAACTTTCTTT. It translates to CSARDQGGTTETFF.